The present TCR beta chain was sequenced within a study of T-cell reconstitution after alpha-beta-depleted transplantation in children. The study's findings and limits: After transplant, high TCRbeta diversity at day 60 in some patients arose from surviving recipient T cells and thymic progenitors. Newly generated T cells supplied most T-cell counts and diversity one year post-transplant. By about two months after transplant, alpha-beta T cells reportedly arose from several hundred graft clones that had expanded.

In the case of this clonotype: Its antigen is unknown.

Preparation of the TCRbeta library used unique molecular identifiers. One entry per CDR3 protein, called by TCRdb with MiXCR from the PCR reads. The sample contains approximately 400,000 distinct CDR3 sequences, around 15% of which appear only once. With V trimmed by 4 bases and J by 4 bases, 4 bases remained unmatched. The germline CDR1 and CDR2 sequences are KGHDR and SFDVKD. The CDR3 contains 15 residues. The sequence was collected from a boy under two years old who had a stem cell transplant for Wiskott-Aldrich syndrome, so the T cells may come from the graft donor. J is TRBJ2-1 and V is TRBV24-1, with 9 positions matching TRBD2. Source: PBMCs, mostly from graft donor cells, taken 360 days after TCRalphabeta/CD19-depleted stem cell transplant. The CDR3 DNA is TGTGCCACCAGTGAGACTAGCGGTACTTACAATGAGCAGTTCTTC. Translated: CATSETSGTYNEQFF.